The rows below give T cell receptor beta chains drawn from one sample of a study of CD8 T cells in ankylosing spondylitis. TCRdb used MiXCR to reprocess the 5' RACE reads, holding one entry per CDR3 protein. The repertoire consists of roughly 400,000 distinct CDR3 sequences, with around 22% occurring once and the leading ten covering about a sixth. The sequencing sample was made of blood, either unsorted or a sorted T cell fraction (not recorded which). Source of these receptors: a male donor with ankylosing spondylitis. Both conserved end residues are trimmed from each CDR3. Size values are once, few and many counts, or a class for expanded clones, and some rows have none.

- TRBJ2-1 TRBV5-5 ASSLTGQGGYEQF
- TRBJ2-1 TRBV18 ASSPWFVAGQTNEQF
- TRBJ2-5 TRBV19 ASSIREAETQY
- TRBJ2-7 TRBV28 ASKGVLEQY
- TRBJ1-6 TRBV5-6 ASKKGRSSYNSPLH
- TRBJ2-7 TRBV3-1 ASSQAVGAYEQY
few TRBJ2-7 TRBV28 ASSSLAGYEQY
- TRBJ1-4 TRBV11-3 ASSLGTAFEKLF
- TRBJ2-1 TRBV28 ASSLDPSGRWNEQF
- TRBJ2-7 TRBV4-1 ASSQETRRGGYEQY
- TRBJ2-1 TRBV7-8 ASSLVQGVEF
- TRBJ2-7 TRBV20-1 SAKDPRGSYEQY
- TRBJ1-2 TRBV6-5 ASSYTRTDYGYT
- TRBJ1-4 TRBV4-3 ASSQDQGTGPATNEKLF
- TRBJ2-2 TRBV7-9 ASSLVKSAGDTGELF
- TRBJ2-5 TRBV6-2/TRBV6-3 ATSRMYQETQY
few TRBJ1-5 TRBV19 ASSPRSQPQH
few TRBJ1-1 TRBV7-9 ASSPMPGLQLNTEAF
few TRBJ2-5 TRBV29-1 SVELRLAGWWETQY
many TRBJ2-5 TRBV5-1 ASSFTGQGFGETQY
once TRBJ2-3 TRBV15 ATSRDPPDTQY
few TRBJ2-7 TRBV19 ATMGLGVREQY
- TRBJ2-2 TRBV20-1 SARDRFGGVSTGELF
few TRBJ2-3 TRBV4-3 ASSQDLARGSTDTQY
few TRBJ2-3 TRBV11-1 ASSPDRGDTQY
- TRBJ2-7 TRBV4-1 ASSRRLAGDQYEQY
- TRBJ2-7 TRBV29-1 SATDRVESYEQY
many TRBJ2-5 TRBV5-1 ASSQQETQY
- TRBJ2-7 TRBV11-3 ASSQQRGQGSEQY
- TRBJ2-7 TRBV10-3 AISESPRWDEQY
- TRBJ1-1 TRBV7-9 ASSFLDRATEAF
few TRBJ2-1 TRBV5-1 ASSLVGGTGYNEQF
many TRBJ2-1 TRBV29-1 SGRGTSGFYNEQF
- TRBJ2-2 TRBV7-3 ASRRTTRTGELF
- TRBJ2-7 TRBV5-1 ASSLGTGEAYEQY
few TRBJ2-3 TRBV4-1 ASSQFHSTDTQY
few TRBJ2-3 TRBV4-1 ASSLPGKGGRADTQY
few TRBJ1-5 TRBV12-3/TRBV12-4 ASRSDRGLYQPQH
few TRBJ2-5 TRBV18 ASSPRIETQY
few TRBJ1-5 TRBV18 ASSQQDSNQPQH
few TRBJ1-5 TRBV12-3/TRBV12-4 ASSGRGTEWQPQH
few TRBJ2-2 TRBV3-1 ASSQDLARGTGELF
- TRBJ2-7 TRBV19 ASSPGLAGSSYEQY
- TRBJ2-1 TRBV20-1 SATTPGTIVWNEQF
once TRBJ2-3 TRBV19 ASNSRDSDTDTQY
- TRBJ2-2 TRBV5-1 ASSLALGMAGELF
few TRBJ2-1 TRBV27 ASSKRVSGANNEQF
few TRBJ1-5 TRBV12-3/TRBV12-4 ASSFQGLNQPQH
- TRBJ1-4 TRBV7-2 ASSLVVSGEKLF
- TRBJ1-2 TRBV29-1 SVSREGGGDYGYT